Below are 32 T cell receptor beta chains sequenced from a single sample in a study of breast tumors, draining lymph nodes, adjacent tissues. Axillary draining lymph nodes of breast cancer patients supplied the node samples. One entry per CDR3 protein, called by TCRdb with MiXCR from the multiplex PCR reads. The table shows 250,000 or so distinct CDR3 sequences, with 30% occurring only once. The specimen was axillary lymph node tissue. Receptors were obtained from a female donor with breast cancer. Some clones in this sample may be carry-over from other donors' samples.

A few counts support this clonotype. A much larger clone sits a single nucleotide away, making a read error possible. V and J are TRBV5-4 and TRBJ2-7; the D call may be TRBD1 or TRBD2 (5 bases each). The CDR3 covers 14 residues. Trimming shortened V by 4 bases and J by 7 bases, and 18 bases separated the two germline ends. Germline-derived CDR1 and CDR2 are SGHNT and YYREEE (reference sequence). CDR3 sequence: CASSPVRGTVEQYF. As DNA, the CDR3 is TGTGCCAGCAGCCCCGTGAGGGGCACCGTGGAGCAGTACTTC.

This clonotype was observed a handful of times. The V and J genes are TRBV3-1 and TRBJ2-2; TRBD2 aligns across 14 bases. Per the germline V gene, CDR1 is LGHDT and CDR2 is YNNKEL (reference sequence). The V and J ends lost 3 bases and 5 bases, in that order; junction bases with no gene match: 5. This CDR3 contains 17 residues. CDR3 in DNA: TGTGCCAGCAGCCAGGGGGGACTAGCGGGAGTTACCGGGGAGCTGTTTTTT. Protein sequence: CASSQGGLAGVTGELFF.

This clonotype showed up many times. This chain joins TRBV15 and TRBJ1-4, with TRBD1 as a possible D gene (5 bases). The CDR3 consists of 14 residues. Trimming cost V 6 bases and J 5 bases, with 13 bases left between them. The germline CDR1 and CDR2 sequences are LNHNV and YYDKDF (reference sequence). The CDR3: CATRRTGGNEKLFF. DNA for the CDR3: TGTGCCACCAGAAGGACGGGGGGGAATGAAAAACTGTTTTTT.

This clonotype was counted at least ten times. The V gene is TRBV9, the J gene TRBJ2-3; D might be TRBD1 (6 bases). Trimming took off 3 bases at V and 4 bases at J, with 12 bases between the two ends. Germline lookup yields CDR1 SGDLS and CDR2 YYNGEE. CDR3 length: 14 residues. CDR3 sequence reads: CASSDGTRPDTQYF. In DNA form, the CDR3 reads TGTGCCAGCAGCGATGGGACAAGGCCAGATACGCAGTATTTT.

Worth noting for this clonotype: This is likely a read error, given that the CDR3 carries no conserved phenylalanine or tryptophan at its end. The DNA is omitted, as the CDR3 cannot be located on it reliably, and the CDR3 follows TCRdb's listing. The rearrangement uses TRBV2 and TRBJ1-6. The CDR3 length is 8 residues, termini included. Germline V gene data show CDR1 as SNHLY and CDR2 as FYNNEI. CDR3 loop: CASRAGTS.

The chain uses TRBV7-9 and TRBJ1-4; TRBD1 might be the D (6 bases). V lost 5 bases to trimming and J lost 14 bases, with 18 bases between them. The V gene's germline CDR1 is SEHNR and CDR2 FQNEAQ (reference sequence). The CDR3 covers 13 residues. CDR3 sequence reads: CASSGSRGKGLFF. CDR3 nucleotide sequence: TGTGCCAGCAGCGGCAGCAGGGGCAAGGGGCTGTTTTTT. Full variable domain (missing parts from reference TRBV7-9 and TRBJ1-4): DTGVSQNPRHKITKRGQNVTFRCDPISEHNRLYWYRQTLGQGPEFLTYFQNEAQLEKSRLLSDRFSAERPKGSFSTLEIQRTEQGDSAMYLCASSGSRGKGLFFGSGTQLSVL.

Turning to this clonotype: Since a much larger clone is just one base distant, this may be a read error. J is TRBJ2-7 and V is TRBV20-1; D gene uncertain. V lost 7 bases and J 6 bases, leaving 7 bases between the germline ends. Germline V gives CDR1 DFQATT, CDR2 SNEGSKA (reference sequence). This CDR3 is built from 9 residues. In nucleotides, the CDR3 is TGCAGTGTTGGTGGCGAGCAGTACTTC. This encodes CSVGGEQYF.

This clonotype turned up a few times. The V gene is TRBV12-3 or TRBV12-4, the J gene TRBJ1-1; TRBD1 is a possible D gene (5 bases). The V and J ends lost 6 bases and 5 bases respectively, with 13 bases between them. The CDR3 runs 13 residues. Written as DNA, the CDR3 is TGTGCCAGCAGCATCGGGGGGAGAACTGAAGCTTTCTTT. Its translation: CASSIGGRTEAFF.

The rearrangement uses TRBV11-3 and TRBJ2-4; D is ambiguous. The CDR3 spans 15 residues. Between the trimmed V and J ends, which lost 0 bases and 7 bases, there was a span of 13 bases. The germline gives CDR1 SGHNT, CDR2 YENEEA. CDR3 in DNA: TGTGCCAGCAGCTTAGATCGACCGGGTGCCAACATTCAGTACTTC. The encoded protein is CASSLDRPGANIQYF.

This clonotype was counted many times. The V gene is TRBV7-9, the J gene TRBJ2-1; D could derive from TRBD1 or TRBD2 (5 bases each). Germline assignment: CDR1 SEHNR and CDR2 FQNEAQ (reference sequence). The V end was cut by 5 bases, the J end by 4 bases, with 15 bases between. The CDR3 length is 15 residues. CDR3 region: CASSRLRGDYNEQFF. The CDR3 DNA reads as TGTGCCAGCAGCCGCCTGAGGGGAGATTACAATGAGCAGTTCTTC.

This clonotype appeared many times. The chain recombines TRBV6-6 with TRBJ1-5; weak D call: TRBD1 (6 bases). Germline-derived CDR1 and CDR2 are MNHNY and SVGAGI (reference sequence). The germline V and J ends were trimmed by 2 bases and 6 bases, with 11 bases remaining between them. This CDR3 is built from 14 residues. In nucleotides, the CDR3 is TGTGCCAGCAGTTACCCAGGGGTGGGTCAGCCCCAGCATTTT. Encoded protein: CASSYPGVGQPQHF.

This clonotype was found many times. The V and J genes are TRBV7-3 and TRBJ2-3; D gene uncertain. CDR3 size: 15 residues. CDR1 is SGHTA, CDR2 FQGTGA, per germline. Trimming stripped 2 bases from V and 8 bases from J, with 17 bases between. CDR3 amino acids: CASSLQADPGVTQYF. As DNA, the CDR3 is TGTGCCAGCAGCTTACAGGCGGACCCTGGGGTTACGCAGTATTTT. The full variable domain, completed using reference TRBV7-3 and TRBJ2-3, is GAGVSQTPSNKVTEKGKYVELRCDPISGHTALYWYRQSLGQGPEFLIYFQGTGAADDSGLPNDRFFAVRPEGSVSTLKIQRTERGDSAVYLCASSLQADPGVTQYFGPGTRLTVL.

In this sample, this clonotype turned up many times. The chain joins TRBV5-5 to TRBJ1-6; D call uncertain. Germline V lookup: CDR1 SGHKS, CDR2 YYEKEE (reference sequence). There are 13 residues in the CDR3. Trimming removed 4 bases from V and 11 bases from J, with 13 bases in between. The CDR3 nucleotides are TGTGCCAGCAGCCTAAACGGGCTCCCACCCCTCCACTTT. Encoded protein: CASSLNGLPPLHF.

This clonotype was recorded many times. This chain connects TRBV7-9 to TRBJ2-7; 7 bases are shared with TRBD1. CDR3 length equals 15 residues. The V gene end was trimmed by 9 bases and the J gene end by 1 base; junction bases not matched to a gene: 12. Germline V gene sequence: CDR1 SEHNR, CDR2 FQNEAQ (reference sequence). Here the CDR3 DNA reads TGTGCCAGTGAAAGCGCGACAGGGTTGTCCTACGAGCAGTACTTC. Translating gives CASESATGLSYEQYF. The full variable domain, completed using reference TRBV7-9 and TRBJ2-7, is DTGVSQNPRHKITKRGQNVTFRCDPISEHNRLYWYRQTLGQGPEFLTYFQNEAQLEKSRLLSDRFSAERPKGSFSTLEIQRTEQGDSAMYLCASESATGLSYEQYFGPGTRLTVT.

V and J are TRBV12-3 or TRBV12-4 and TRBJ2-7; TRBD2 might be the D (5 bases). This CDR3 is built from 14 residues. V gave up 6 bases and J gave up 8 bases, with 20 bases separating them. CDR3 amino acids: CASSFDPERGKQYF. CDR3 nucleotide sequence: TGTGCCAGCAGCTTCGACCCCGAACGGGGAAAGCAGTACTTC.

The chain recombines TRBV6-6 with TRBJ2-3; D is unclear. From germline, CDR1 is MNHNY and CDR2 SVGAGI (reference sequence). Trimming took off 4 bases at V and 2 bases at J, with 10 bases between the two ends. The CDR3 length is 14 residues. CDR3 loop: CASSSPPVTDTQYF. CDR3 nucleotides: TGTGCCAGCAGTTCCCCCCCGGTCACAGATACGCAGTATTTT.

This clonotype was seen ten or more times. This chain links TRBV29-1 with TRBJ2-2, with 9 bases matching TRBD2. Germline-derived CDR1 and CDR2 are SQVTM and ANQGSEA. V was pared by 8 bases and J by 2 bases, with 6 bases of the junction left unmatched. CDR3 length: 14 residues. CDR3 region: CSIRTSVNTGELFF. CDR3 bases: TGCAGCATCCGGACTAGCGTAAACACCGGGGAGCTGTTTTTT.

This clonotype has ten or more counts. J is TRBJ2-1 and V is TRBV29-1; 12 positions match TRBD2. Germline V gene data show CDR1 as SQVTM and CDR2 as ANQGSEA. After removal of 5 bases from V and 0 bases from J, the junction contained 2 bases not matched to a gene. The CDR3 has 15 amino acids. CDR3 sequence (DNA): TGCAGCGTTCTGACTAGCGGGAGCTCCTACAATGAGCAGTTCTTC. This translates into CSVLTSGSSYNEQFF.

V usage is TRBV6-1 and J usage is TRBJ2-2, with D tentatively TRBD2 (7 bases). The germline V gene encodes CDR1 MNHNS and CDR2 SASEGT. Trimming took 8 bases from V and 8 from J, leaving 18 bases between them. The CDR3 covers 14 residues. In nucleotides, the CDR3 is TGTGCCAGCCGGGAGGCCAGGGGTTGGGGGGAGCTGTTTTTT. Its protein is CASREARGWGELFF.

A few counts support this clonotype. The chain has TRBV6-1 and TRBJ2-1, with D possibly being TRBD1 or TRBD2 (6 bases each). Trimming stripped 4 bases from V and 6 bases from J, with 16 bases between. Germline-derived CDR1 and CDR2 are MNHNS and SASEGT. The CDR3 length is 15 residues. CDR3 nucleotides: TGTGCCAGCAGTGTCCTAGTGGGGGGCCTCAATGAGCAGTTCTTC. The encoded protein is CASSVLVGGLNEQFF.

Concerning this clonotype: Since a much larger clone is just one base distant, this may be a read error. The chain recombines TRBV19 with TRBJ2-2; D may be TRBD2 (7 bases). The CDR3 contains 15 residues. Germline V lookup: CDR1 LNHDA, CDR2 SQIVND (reference sequence). CDR3 protein: CVSSIARGATGELFF. CDR3 DNA: TGTGTCAGTAGTATAGCCCGGGGGGCCACCGGGGAGCTGTTTTTT.

This sequence joins TRBV18 and TRBJ1-5; D is perhaps TRBD1 (6 bases). Germline lookup yields CDR1 KGHSH and CDR2 LQKENI. V was pared by 10 bases and J by 0 bases, with 16 bases between. The CDR3 runs 15 residues. CDR3 residues: CATSQGHNSNQPQHF. As DNA, the CDR3 is TGTGCCACCTCCCAGGGACACAATAGCAATCAGCCCCAGCATTTT.

This clonotype has at least ten counts. This chain links TRBV5-8 with TRBJ2-1; D may match TRBD1 or TRBD2 (7 bases each). This CDR3 has 14 amino acids. Trimming cost V 4 bases and J 8 bases, with 16 bases left between them. Germline V lookup: CDR1 SGHTS, CDR2 YDEGEE. As DNA, the CDR3 is TGTGCCAGCAGCCCCCGGACAGGACTAGATGAGCAGTTCTTC. Translating it yields CASSPRTGLDEQFF.

For this clonotype: A read error is possible here, since a much larger clone lies one base away. This CDR3 fails to terminate in the conserved phenylalanine or tryptophan, so it likely reflects a read error. The genes are TRBV5-4 and TRBJ2-3; 8 nucleotides match TRBD2. The germline V gene encodes CDR1 SGHNT and CDR2 YYREEE (reference sequence). The CDR3 loop spans 14 amino acids. The V and J ends lost 0 bases and 8 bases, in that order; junction bases with no gene match: 5. The CDR3 loop reads CASSLAGGPPTQYL. CDR3 bases: TGTGCCAGCAGCTTGGCGGGAGGGCCTCCTACGCAGTATCTT.

On this clonotype: A clone one base away is much larger, so this may be a read error. This chain joins TRBV30 and TRBJ1-5; possibly TRBD1 for D (6 bases). Germline V gene sequence: CDR1 GTSNPN, CDR2 SVGIG (reference sequence). This CDR3 is 13 amino acids long. The CDR3 DNA sequence: TGTACCTGGAGTCGACAGGGCAATCAGCCCCAGCATTTT. Its translation: CTWSRQGNQPQHF.

As regards this clonotype: Because the CDR3's place on the DNA is in doubt, the DNA is left out and the CDR3 is given as listed by TCRdb. This sequence joins TRBV19 and TRBJ2-5; the table calls TRBD2, which could not be checked here. CDR1 is LNHDA and CDR2 is SQIVND in the germline V gene (reference sequence). The CDR3 contains 19 residues when both ends are counted. CDR3 residues: CAMYLCATKRGTSQETQYF.

This clonotype was seen many times. The chain couples TRBV5-1 to TRBJ2-7; 10 positions match TRBD1. In germline, CDR1 is SGHRS, CDR2 YFSETQ. After removal of 0 bases from V and 3 bases from J, the junction contained 3 bases not matched to a gene. The CDR3 loop spans 15 amino acids. CDR3 sequence reads: CASSLEGQGNYEQYF. CDR3 coding DNA: TGCGCCAGCAGCTTGGAGGGACAGGGGAACTACGAGCAGTACTTC. The whole variable domain, filled in from reference TRBV5-1 and TRBJ2-7, reads KAGVTQTPRYLIKTRGQQVTLSCSPISGHRSVSWYQQTPGQGLQFLFEYFSETQRNKGNFPGRFSGRQFSNSRSEMNVSTLELGDSALYLCASSLEGQGNYEQYFGPGTRLTVT.

This clonotype was recorded at least ten times. This sequence joins TRBV5-1 and TRBJ2-2; tentative D call: TRBD1 (6 bases). The germline V and J ends were trimmed by 5 bases and 0 bases, with 11 bases remaining between them. The CDR3 extends over 15 amino acids. Germline V gives CDR1 SGHRS, CDR2 YFSETQ. The CDR3: CASRLGTTNTGELFF. CDR3 DNA sequence: TGCGCCAGCAGACTTGGGACAACGAACACCGGGGAGCTGTTTTTT.

The rearrangement uses TRBV29-1 and TRBJ1-5; D not resolved. Trimming took 0 bases from V and 14 from J, leaving 20 bases between them. This CDR3 has 14 amino acids. From germline, CDR1 is SQVTM and CDR2 ANQGSEA. The CDR3 sequence is CSVEDRLAAVNEHF. The CDR3 DNA reads as TGCAGCGTTGAAGATCGTCTAGCGGCAGTCAATGAGCATTTT.

This clonotype was observed many times. The J gene is TRBJ2-7, the V gene TRBV29-1; D is possibly TRBD1 (5 bases). Trimming took off 3 bases at V and 2 bases at J, with 17 bases between the two ends. Per the germline V gene, CDR1 is SQVTM and CDR2 is ANQGSEA. This CDR3 comprises 15 residues. The CDR3 DNA follows: TGCAGCGTTGAGATACCCAGGGCCTCGGCCTACGAGCAGTACTTC. This gives the protein CSVEIPRASAYEQYF.

A word on this clonotype: This sequence may be a read error, since a much larger clone differs from it by one base. The V call is TRBV24-1, the J call TRBJ1-4; D is uncertain. This CDR3 is built from 11 residues. Germline lookup yields CDR1 KGHDR and CDR2 SFDVKD. The germline V and J ends were trimmed by 6 bases and 15 bases, with 13 bases remaining between them. The CDR3 protein is CATSPCELVFF. The CDR3 coding sequence is TGTGCCACCAGTCCGTGTGAATTGGTGTTTTTT.

The table lists this clonotype with many counts. V usage is TRBV25-1 and J usage is TRBJ1-5; D gene ambiguous. The V end lost 6 bases, the J end lost 1 base, and 7 bases lay between the germline ends. The germline CDR1 and CDR2 sequences are MGHDK and SYGVNS. This CDR3 comprises 13 residues. CDR3 coding DNA: TGTGCCAGCAGCGAGTTGAGCAATCAGCCCCAGCATTTT. Translating gives CASSELSNQPQHF. Drawing the rest from reference TRBV25-1 and TRBJ1-5, the complete variable domain is EADIYQTPRYLVIGTGKKITLECSQTMGHDKMYWYQQDPGMELHLIHYSYGVNSTEKGDLSSESTVSRIRTEHFPLTLESARPSHTSQYLCASSELSNQPQHFGDGTRLSIL.